This entry features one T cell receptor beta chain sequence. As handled by the study authors: Nucleated cell number was recorded as an estimate derived from reference gene primer amplification. Clones were sequenced by immunoSEQ multiplex PCR, and TCRdb holds only the in-frame ones, with some missing. The DNA gave D and trimming, while V, J and clone size come from that table. The data show 120,000 to 150,000 clones, around 90% seen once. The data were obtained in a study of blood T cell repertoires in COVID-19. Study context: Sites in the United States, Italy and Spain provided acute and convalescent COVID-19 samples. Sources were T cells, B-cell-depleted T cells, or PBMCs; the material itself was cDNA or gDNA.

J lost 6 bases, V lost 8 bases, and 5 bases had no gene match. The CDR3 runs 14 residues. Germline V lookup: CDR1 GTSNPN, CDR2 SVGIG (reference sequence). J is TRBJ1-6 and V is TRBV30; 12 nucleotides match TRBD1. Sequencing was carried out using peripheral blood. This TCR derives from a woman between 50 and 59 years old with acute or convalescent COVID-19. The CDR3 sequence: CAGTGGTTNSPLHF. For the CDR3, the DNA is TGTGCCGGGACAGGGGGCACAACTAATTCACCCCTCCACTTT.